In this sample, the clone carrying this T cell receptor beta chain turned up many times. Its antigen remains unknown. Per the germline V gene, CDR1 is SGHDN and CDR2 is FVKESK. V lost 2 bases and J 6 bases, leaving 4 bases between the germline ends. This CDR3 is 12 amino acids long. Library construction for TCR beta used iRepertoire HTBI primers and Arm-PCR of CDR3 regions. TCRdb passed the multiplex PCR reads through MiXCR, listing each CDR3 protein once. The top ten hold 25% to 30% of the sample, which has roughly 320,000 distinct CDR3 sequences, roughly a sixth seen once. These data come from a study of regulatory T cells in long-lasting Graves disease. Study-level results: Having only a small sample size may have limited accuracy. Only peripheral blood was studied, not thyroid tissue. Persistent Graves' cases showed lower TCR diversity than newly diagnosed cases.

Time point denoted: newly diagnosed GD, antithyroid drugs for less than 3 months. The TCR library was made from RNA extracted from PBMCs. These data also formed part of another study, on T cells in Graves' hyperthyroidism and ophthalmopathy. This second study notes: Exclusion of a patient resulted from uncontrolled infection, other autoimmune disease, pregnancy or lactation.

This rearrangement joins TRBV14 to TRBJ2-2; D is uncertain. Here the sequenced sample was peripheral blood mononuclear cells (PBMCs), taken at new diagnosis, from a patient treated with antithyroid drugs. This sequence originates from a man aged 35 to 55 with Graves disease. The DNA of the CDR3 is TGTGCCAGCAGCCAAATGTCCGGGGAGCTGTTTTTT. Amino acid sequence: CASSQMSGELFF.